This TCR beta chain emerged from a study of blood T cells in healthy people across ages. CDR1 and CDR2 (germline): LGHNT, FRNRAP. V lost 0 bases and J 9 bases, leaving 21 bases between the germline ends. The CDR3 has 17 amino acids. Peripheral blood from each donor was collected in a volume of 8.5 to 10 milliliters. Per-sample PBMC isolation yielded at least 7 million cells. A second PCR, run for about 6 to 11 cycles, used a sample-barcoded 5' primer plus a J-beta primer mix. All samples gave at least 3 million CDR3-containing paired-end reads. TCRdb re-called the 5' RACE reads with MiXCR, one entry per CDR3 protein. The sample lists approximately 1,000,000 distinct CDR3 sequences; approximately 38% were seen once.

The sequence was obtained from a man between 18 and 29 years old in good health. V and J are TRBV12-5 and TRBJ1-5; no clear D gene. Input material: blood. The CDR3 reads CASGLVTDGETGPPQHF. The CDR3, as DNA: TGTGCTAGTGGTTTGGTAACGGACGGCGAAACGGGTCCGCCCCAGCATTTT.